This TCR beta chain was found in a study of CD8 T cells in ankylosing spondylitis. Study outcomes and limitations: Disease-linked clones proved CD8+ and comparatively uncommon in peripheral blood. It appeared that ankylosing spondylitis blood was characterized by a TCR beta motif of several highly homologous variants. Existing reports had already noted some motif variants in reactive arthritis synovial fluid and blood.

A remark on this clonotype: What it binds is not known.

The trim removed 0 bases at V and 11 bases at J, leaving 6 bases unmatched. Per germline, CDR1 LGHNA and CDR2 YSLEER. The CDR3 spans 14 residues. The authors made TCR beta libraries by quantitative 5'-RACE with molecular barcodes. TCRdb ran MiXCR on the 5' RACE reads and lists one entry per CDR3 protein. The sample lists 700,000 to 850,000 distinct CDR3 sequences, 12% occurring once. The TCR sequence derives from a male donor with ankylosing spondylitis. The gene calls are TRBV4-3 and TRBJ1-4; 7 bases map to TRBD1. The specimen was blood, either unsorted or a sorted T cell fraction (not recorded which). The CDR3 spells CASSQDHRGHKLFF. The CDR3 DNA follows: TGCGCCAGCAGCCAAGATCATAGGGGGCACAAACTGTTTTTT.